This T cell receptor beta chain originates from a study of post-analysis software for immune sequencing data. The wider study: Patients with relapsing-remitting, secondary progressive and progressive-relapsing multiple sclerosis courses were all represented.

In this sample, this clonotype turned up a few times. Its antigen remains unidentified. The library was made from cDNA and included unique molecular identifiers. The yield from approximately 1 to 10 million T cells was around 500,000 cDNA molecules in total. TCRdb reanalysed the PCR reads using MiXCR and keeps one entry per CDR3 protein. The table records about 570,000 distinct CDR3 sequences, 30% to 40% of them present only once. Germline V gene lookup returns CDR1 LGHDT and CDR2 YNNKEL (reference sequence). Trimming took off 0 bases at V and 6 bases at J, with 6 bases between the two ends. The length of the CDR3 is 13 residues. Points from the study as a whole: Five or six TRBV segments, TRBV5-6, TRBV5-1 and TRBV20-1 among them, were found more frequent in patients than controls. The authors found that F measure strongly co-clustered same-batch samples. Patients with multiple sclerosis recorded significantly lower normalized Chao1 diversity than controls, the study found.

The TCR originated in a girl younger than 18 with multiple sclerosis. The sample consisted of blood. The genes are TRBV3-1 and TRBJ2-1; D unresolved. This CDR3 is CASSQEWGNEQFF. The DNA of the CDR3 is TGTGCCAGCAGCCAAGAATGGGGCAATGAGCAGTTCTTC.